This TCR beta chain comes out of a study of cytomegalovirus exposure and HLA in healthy donors (dated by TCRdb to between 2016 and 2019). Regarding the study in general: In an earlier analysis of some 550 of the donors, 250 to 300 Gb of sequence data and 90 million to 120 million unique TCR beta sequences from 150 million to 200 million T cells were reported. About 280 gigabases of sequencing data and tens of millions of unique TCR sequences were included in an early release covering 550 to 800 HLA-typed donors. Of the 398 genotyped donors, 75% to 85% were placed in the genetic ancestry cluster associated with self-reported Caucasian donors. The study was designed to test whether signatures of past pathogen exposure could be identified by cataloging public T cell receptors. Using immunosequencing, the study profiled T cell repertoires from roughly 650 subjects and related those repertoires to cytomegalovirus serostatus. A separate validation cohort of roughly 110 different subjects was used in addition to the roughly 640-subject first cohort. High-throughput TCR immunosequencing, statistical association of individual TCRs with disease status, and machine learning were combined to predict cytomegalovirus infection status. In a later analysis, previously published TCR beta repertoires from hundreds of donors were re-analyzed and high-resolution HLA genotyping was added so that TCR occurrence patterns could be studied. Rather than using new phenotypic data, the later analysis identified candidate immune exposures from TCR beta sequences and from how often those sequences occurred across donors. An earlier analysis of fewer than 750 of the donors used high-throughput TCR beta sequencing to judge whether each TCR beta V gene segment behaved as functional or pseudogenic. Donor age, sex, ethnicity and CMV serostatus were compiled alongside the repertoire data. A later genetic analysis took genome-wide SNP genotypes for about three fifths of the 666 donors and used that subset as a discovery cohort. All discovery cohort repertoires had been generated using a single sequencing platform. Both class I and class II loci were covered by HLA typing, at four-digit resolution. The number of typed donors differed by locus: roughly 620-630 for A, B, C, DRB1 and DQB1; roughly 510 for DQA1; 606 for DPA1; and 400 to 480 for DPB1. About five DR-DQ haplotypes were treated as single units for association and clustering because of strong linkage in the cohort. Across about 380 genotyped donors of the cohort, an average of approximately 200,000 unique TCR beta nucleotide sequences per donor were sequenced, and approximately 19% of those sequences were non-productive. What the authors observed across the whole study: Roughly uniform sequencing depth across donors was assumed in presence/absence analyses, although this assumption may not hold. A further reported finding was that TCR beta sequences accurately predicted the HLA-A and HLA-B alleles for most subjects in the first cohort. The authors suggested that the approach could potentially be generalized to other disease states and immunological phenotypes. Because HLA typing was unavailable for some donors at each locus, only the typed subset was used in association tests. In a later analysis, most CMV-associated TCR beta chains were found to appear HLA-restricted, with HLA associations seemingly driven largely by CMV exposure. A cluster of highly shared sequence variants was judged likely to be a technical artifact of the sequencing pipeline. When HLA alleles, especially DR and DQ, strongly co-occurred, TCR associations were difficult to assign to individual alleles. Because counts were too low, under 20 rarely observed V segments, including chromosome 9 orphons, were left out of the earlier analysis of a few hundred of the donors. In an earlier analysis of some 550 of the donors, most TCR beta V segments were observed in productive rearrangements about 90% or about 30% of the time, broadly matching IMGT annotations. Most TCR sequences were observed very rarely across donors, whereas some public TCRs were present in many individuals. A later genetic analysis reported fewer N-insertions in productive TCRs among donors in an Asian-associated ancestry cluster than the roughly 700-donor mean. In vitro tests confirmed that a few of the cytomegalovirus-associated TCR beta chains recognize cytomegalovirus antigens. A later genetic analysis associated a missense DCLRE1C variant with V-gene and J-gene trimming of TCR beta chains, and an independent cohort replicated the association. The only immune exposure information available for the cohort was CMV serostatus. The cohort was sequenced for TCR beta chains only, and without alpha or paired-chain data the features that could be detected were limited. A total of around 150 TCR beta chains were listed by the study as associated with cytomegalovirus. Linkage disequilibrium might explain the correlated functional status among segregating V segments, but an unknown experimental factor could not be ruled out. In a later analysis, HLA-associated TCR beta chains showed more clonal expansion and lower generation probabilities than non-associated chains that were equally common. In a later analysis, TCR association rates were found to vary across HLA loci, with the most associated TCRs seen for DRB1 alleles and the fewest for HLA-C alleles. Because the 87-base-pair reads could not distinguish some IMGT-functional V segments, including TRBV6-2 and TRBV6-3, those segments were excluded. Several of the top co-occurrence clusters appeared to be linked to parvovirus B19, influenza, CMV and Epstein-Barr virus, according to a later analysis. Cytomegalovirus status was reported to be diagnosed by the classifier with high specificity and sensitivity in both the original and validation cohorts. A later analysis associated about 17,000 TCR beta sequences with specific HLA alleles at a false discovery rate of 0.05.

Receptor libraries were prepared by the immunoSEQ multiplex PCR assay. The multiplex PCR relied on a mix of 60 forward primers for TCR Vbeta segments and 13 reverse primers for TCR Jbeta segments. The CDR3 region of rearranged TCR beta genes was amplified from genomic DNA by a multiplex PCR assay. On the Illumina HiSeq System, the amplified TCR beta libraries were sequenced as 87-base-pair reads. The study's own analysis went as follows. In a later analysis, 70 million to 95 million unique TCR beta chains were counted across the 650 to 700 repertoires, and around 11 million of these chains were shared by at least two donors. To remove PCR and sequencing errors, raw reads were error-corrected and collapsed into unique sequences using a nearest-neighbor algorithm that merged closely related sequences. Alignment of CDR3 sequences to IMGT reference sequences was used to assign V, D and J gene segments. Each retained sequence needed at least a six-nucleotide match to both a V gene segment and a J gene segment. A rearrangement was called productive if the CDR3 had no stop codons and remained in frame with V and J, and every other rearrangement was called non-productive. Following IMGT convention, CDR3 was defined as the stretch from the second conserved V-encoded cysteine to the conserved J-encoded phenylalanine. The earlier analysis of around 640 of the donors excluded sequences that lacked an unambiguous match to a single V gene segment. In an earlier analysis of approximately 590 of the donors, a V segment was called functional when productive rearrangements were above 56.7%, and segregating when the standard deviation between donors exceeded 5%. A statistical classification framework was developed to diagnose cytomegalovirus status using the catalog of TCR beta chain sequences. In a later analysis, TCR nucleotide sequences were compared against IMGT/GENE-DB human TR gene sequences so that V and J genes could be assigned. The TCRdist pipeline was used in a later analysis to assign CDR3 sequences and most-parsimonious VDJ recombination scenarios. In a later analysis, each TCR beta chain was defined by its CDR3 amino acid sequence together with its V-gene family, and reads lacking a unique V-gene family were excluded. In a later analysis, 450 to 600 highly shared, low-generation-probability nucleotide sequences were removed to address suspected cross-contamination and a sequencing artifact. A later analysis calculated a clonal expansion index for each public chain from normalized within-repertoire ranks of inferred template counts. A later analysis computed generation probabilities with a VDJ recombination model fitted to out-of-frame rearrangements, and checked the results against IGoR. In a later analysis, hypergeometric tests were used to score TCR-TCR, TCR-HLA and TCR-CMV co-occurrence, with a repertoire-size bias correction applied to TCR pairs. To estimate false discovery rates, a later analysis permuted the HLA or CMV assignments 20 times. In a later analysis, co-occurring TCRs were grouped with DBSCAN, and TCRdist sequence similarity was added when clustering was performed within HLA-allele-positive subsets. Repertoires with fewer than 30,000 or more than 120,000 public chains were left out of co-occurrence clustering, as were five repertoires with anomalous nucleotide sharing. Here the immuneACCESS table is served through TCRdb, limited to in-frame sequences with V and J called. Missing clones are a known gap in these copies; in checked studies unresolved V genes cover under half, and the rest lacks a known reason. That table furnishes V, J and clone size, whereas the DNA furnished D and trimming. This sample holds 130,000 or so clones; about 10% were observed only once. Approximately 7.5% of the sample is held by the ten biggest clonotypes.

On this clone: Its specific antigen is unknown. Nothing much larger sits one base from this clone, and base qualities are not available.

Reading the germline V gene gives CDR1 ENHRY and CDR2 SYGVKD. Reading from cysteine to phenylalanine, the CDR3 counts 13 amino acids. The DNA shown is the 39-base CDR3, in frame from base 1. The V end loses 2 bases and the J end loses 0 bases, and a stretch of 4 bases separates them. The cohort comprised several hundred healthy bone marrow donors. At the time of sampling, all cohort members were nominally healthy, though unrecorded immune exposures were likely present. The donor was CMV seropositive and was included in the group of almost 300 seropositive cohort members. Each donor provided a peripheral blood sample, and peripheral blood mononuclear cells were used for TCR beta sequencing. Genomic DNA extraction from the blood cell samples was performed with the Qiagen DNeasy Blood Extraction Kit.

The chain is assembled from TRBV10-3 and TRBJ1-2; the D gene cannot be resolved reliably. The source of this sequence is a woman in her forties in good health and CMV-seropositive. Material for sequencing was PBMCs. The CDR3 corresponds to CAISETANYGYTF. The sequenced DNA is TGTGCCATCAGTGAGACAGCTAACTATGGCTACACCTTC.